The TCR beta chain described here comes from a study of T cells in Graves' hyperthyroidism and ophthalmopathy. Template material for amplifying TCR beta CDR3 regions consisted of RNA transcripts. When the TCR CDR3 underwent first-round RT-PCR, the HTBI primer set was used. TCRdb fed the multiplex PCR reads into MiXCR, producing one record per CDR3 protein. The repertoire includes under 400,000 distinct CDR3 sequences, approximately 15% of them detected once, and 8% to 13% sits in the top ten. General study findings and limits: Among clonotypes expanded in thyroid above 0.001, most were also found in blood.

About this clonotype: The antigen is not known.

This CDR3 has 15 residues. The germline gives CDR1 DFQATT, CDR2 SNEGSKA (reference sequence). The ends lost 3 bases at V and 7 bases at J; junction bases unmatched: 10. The hyperthyroidism patients had all been newly diagnosed, and their disease duration was under 2 months. Their ages ranged from 18 to 65 years. Uncontrolled infection, other autoimmune disease, pregnancy or lactation excluded patients. Isolation of PBMCs was performed on 10 ml fresh peripheral blood. The chain combines TRBV20-1 with TRBJ2-1; 9 bases line up with TRBD2. Sequenced input: blood. The sequence came from a woman aged 60-75 years with Graves' hyperthyroidism. The DNA for the CDR3 is TGCAGTGCTAGGAGGGGGCGGGAGGGGGGGAATGAGCAGTTCTTC. Encoded protein: CSARRGREGGNEQFF.